The present T cell receptor (beta chain) was sequenced within a study of cytomegalovirus exposure and HLA in healthy donors. This CDR3 comprises 14 residues. Germline assignment: CDR1 MDHEN and CDR2 SYDVKM. V was trimmed by 7 bases and J by 3 bases, leaving 13 bases between them. Study-wide results and caveats: A later analysis linked a missense DCLRE1C variant to TCR beta V- and J-gene trimming. Common viral pathogens seemed to be connected with several of the most significant clusters, according to a later analysis. The productive fraction for most TCR beta V segments was about 90% or about 30% in an earlier analysis.

This PCR relied on a set of 60 Vbeta primers and 13 Jbeta primers. TCRdb's copy holds only in-frame clones and misses some; the assay was immunoSEQ multiplex PCR. The table includes tens of thousands of clones, less than 80% detected once. Comment on this clone: As yet, its antigen is unknown.

The TCR comes from a man aged 35-49 years in good health and CMV-seropositive. The sample was PBMCs. The gene calls are TRBV28 and TRBJ1-5; no clear D gene. CDR3 bases: TGTGCCAGCACCTCGACACCCCTCAATCAGCCCCAGCATTTT. It codes for CASTSTPLNQPQHF.